This TCR beta chain was recorded in a study of blood T cell repertoires in COVID-19. Study background: PBMCs, B-cell-depleted T cells, or T cells provided the cDNA or gDNA that made up the material.

Clones were sequenced by immunoSEQ multiplex PCR, and TCRdb holds only the in-frame ones, with some missing. The sample gives approximately 150,000 clones, 79% of which show up once; about 20% is in the top ten. Participants had their cohort set by participant-reported clinical history. Germline loops: CDR1 KGHSH, CDR2 LQKENI. The CDR3 length is 12 residues. V lost 5 bases, J lost 6 bases, and 3 bases stayed unmatched. V usage is TRBV18 and J usage is TRBJ2-5, with 7 bases matching TRBD1. The origin of this receptor is a woman in her 70s in a cohort exposed to, infected with or recovered from COVID-19 (not recorded which). Sequences were obtained from PBMCs or T cells enriched from blood (not recorded which). The CDR3: CASSRDSQTQYF. For the CDR3, the DNA is TGTGCCAGCTCAAGGGACAGTCAGACCCAGTACTTC.